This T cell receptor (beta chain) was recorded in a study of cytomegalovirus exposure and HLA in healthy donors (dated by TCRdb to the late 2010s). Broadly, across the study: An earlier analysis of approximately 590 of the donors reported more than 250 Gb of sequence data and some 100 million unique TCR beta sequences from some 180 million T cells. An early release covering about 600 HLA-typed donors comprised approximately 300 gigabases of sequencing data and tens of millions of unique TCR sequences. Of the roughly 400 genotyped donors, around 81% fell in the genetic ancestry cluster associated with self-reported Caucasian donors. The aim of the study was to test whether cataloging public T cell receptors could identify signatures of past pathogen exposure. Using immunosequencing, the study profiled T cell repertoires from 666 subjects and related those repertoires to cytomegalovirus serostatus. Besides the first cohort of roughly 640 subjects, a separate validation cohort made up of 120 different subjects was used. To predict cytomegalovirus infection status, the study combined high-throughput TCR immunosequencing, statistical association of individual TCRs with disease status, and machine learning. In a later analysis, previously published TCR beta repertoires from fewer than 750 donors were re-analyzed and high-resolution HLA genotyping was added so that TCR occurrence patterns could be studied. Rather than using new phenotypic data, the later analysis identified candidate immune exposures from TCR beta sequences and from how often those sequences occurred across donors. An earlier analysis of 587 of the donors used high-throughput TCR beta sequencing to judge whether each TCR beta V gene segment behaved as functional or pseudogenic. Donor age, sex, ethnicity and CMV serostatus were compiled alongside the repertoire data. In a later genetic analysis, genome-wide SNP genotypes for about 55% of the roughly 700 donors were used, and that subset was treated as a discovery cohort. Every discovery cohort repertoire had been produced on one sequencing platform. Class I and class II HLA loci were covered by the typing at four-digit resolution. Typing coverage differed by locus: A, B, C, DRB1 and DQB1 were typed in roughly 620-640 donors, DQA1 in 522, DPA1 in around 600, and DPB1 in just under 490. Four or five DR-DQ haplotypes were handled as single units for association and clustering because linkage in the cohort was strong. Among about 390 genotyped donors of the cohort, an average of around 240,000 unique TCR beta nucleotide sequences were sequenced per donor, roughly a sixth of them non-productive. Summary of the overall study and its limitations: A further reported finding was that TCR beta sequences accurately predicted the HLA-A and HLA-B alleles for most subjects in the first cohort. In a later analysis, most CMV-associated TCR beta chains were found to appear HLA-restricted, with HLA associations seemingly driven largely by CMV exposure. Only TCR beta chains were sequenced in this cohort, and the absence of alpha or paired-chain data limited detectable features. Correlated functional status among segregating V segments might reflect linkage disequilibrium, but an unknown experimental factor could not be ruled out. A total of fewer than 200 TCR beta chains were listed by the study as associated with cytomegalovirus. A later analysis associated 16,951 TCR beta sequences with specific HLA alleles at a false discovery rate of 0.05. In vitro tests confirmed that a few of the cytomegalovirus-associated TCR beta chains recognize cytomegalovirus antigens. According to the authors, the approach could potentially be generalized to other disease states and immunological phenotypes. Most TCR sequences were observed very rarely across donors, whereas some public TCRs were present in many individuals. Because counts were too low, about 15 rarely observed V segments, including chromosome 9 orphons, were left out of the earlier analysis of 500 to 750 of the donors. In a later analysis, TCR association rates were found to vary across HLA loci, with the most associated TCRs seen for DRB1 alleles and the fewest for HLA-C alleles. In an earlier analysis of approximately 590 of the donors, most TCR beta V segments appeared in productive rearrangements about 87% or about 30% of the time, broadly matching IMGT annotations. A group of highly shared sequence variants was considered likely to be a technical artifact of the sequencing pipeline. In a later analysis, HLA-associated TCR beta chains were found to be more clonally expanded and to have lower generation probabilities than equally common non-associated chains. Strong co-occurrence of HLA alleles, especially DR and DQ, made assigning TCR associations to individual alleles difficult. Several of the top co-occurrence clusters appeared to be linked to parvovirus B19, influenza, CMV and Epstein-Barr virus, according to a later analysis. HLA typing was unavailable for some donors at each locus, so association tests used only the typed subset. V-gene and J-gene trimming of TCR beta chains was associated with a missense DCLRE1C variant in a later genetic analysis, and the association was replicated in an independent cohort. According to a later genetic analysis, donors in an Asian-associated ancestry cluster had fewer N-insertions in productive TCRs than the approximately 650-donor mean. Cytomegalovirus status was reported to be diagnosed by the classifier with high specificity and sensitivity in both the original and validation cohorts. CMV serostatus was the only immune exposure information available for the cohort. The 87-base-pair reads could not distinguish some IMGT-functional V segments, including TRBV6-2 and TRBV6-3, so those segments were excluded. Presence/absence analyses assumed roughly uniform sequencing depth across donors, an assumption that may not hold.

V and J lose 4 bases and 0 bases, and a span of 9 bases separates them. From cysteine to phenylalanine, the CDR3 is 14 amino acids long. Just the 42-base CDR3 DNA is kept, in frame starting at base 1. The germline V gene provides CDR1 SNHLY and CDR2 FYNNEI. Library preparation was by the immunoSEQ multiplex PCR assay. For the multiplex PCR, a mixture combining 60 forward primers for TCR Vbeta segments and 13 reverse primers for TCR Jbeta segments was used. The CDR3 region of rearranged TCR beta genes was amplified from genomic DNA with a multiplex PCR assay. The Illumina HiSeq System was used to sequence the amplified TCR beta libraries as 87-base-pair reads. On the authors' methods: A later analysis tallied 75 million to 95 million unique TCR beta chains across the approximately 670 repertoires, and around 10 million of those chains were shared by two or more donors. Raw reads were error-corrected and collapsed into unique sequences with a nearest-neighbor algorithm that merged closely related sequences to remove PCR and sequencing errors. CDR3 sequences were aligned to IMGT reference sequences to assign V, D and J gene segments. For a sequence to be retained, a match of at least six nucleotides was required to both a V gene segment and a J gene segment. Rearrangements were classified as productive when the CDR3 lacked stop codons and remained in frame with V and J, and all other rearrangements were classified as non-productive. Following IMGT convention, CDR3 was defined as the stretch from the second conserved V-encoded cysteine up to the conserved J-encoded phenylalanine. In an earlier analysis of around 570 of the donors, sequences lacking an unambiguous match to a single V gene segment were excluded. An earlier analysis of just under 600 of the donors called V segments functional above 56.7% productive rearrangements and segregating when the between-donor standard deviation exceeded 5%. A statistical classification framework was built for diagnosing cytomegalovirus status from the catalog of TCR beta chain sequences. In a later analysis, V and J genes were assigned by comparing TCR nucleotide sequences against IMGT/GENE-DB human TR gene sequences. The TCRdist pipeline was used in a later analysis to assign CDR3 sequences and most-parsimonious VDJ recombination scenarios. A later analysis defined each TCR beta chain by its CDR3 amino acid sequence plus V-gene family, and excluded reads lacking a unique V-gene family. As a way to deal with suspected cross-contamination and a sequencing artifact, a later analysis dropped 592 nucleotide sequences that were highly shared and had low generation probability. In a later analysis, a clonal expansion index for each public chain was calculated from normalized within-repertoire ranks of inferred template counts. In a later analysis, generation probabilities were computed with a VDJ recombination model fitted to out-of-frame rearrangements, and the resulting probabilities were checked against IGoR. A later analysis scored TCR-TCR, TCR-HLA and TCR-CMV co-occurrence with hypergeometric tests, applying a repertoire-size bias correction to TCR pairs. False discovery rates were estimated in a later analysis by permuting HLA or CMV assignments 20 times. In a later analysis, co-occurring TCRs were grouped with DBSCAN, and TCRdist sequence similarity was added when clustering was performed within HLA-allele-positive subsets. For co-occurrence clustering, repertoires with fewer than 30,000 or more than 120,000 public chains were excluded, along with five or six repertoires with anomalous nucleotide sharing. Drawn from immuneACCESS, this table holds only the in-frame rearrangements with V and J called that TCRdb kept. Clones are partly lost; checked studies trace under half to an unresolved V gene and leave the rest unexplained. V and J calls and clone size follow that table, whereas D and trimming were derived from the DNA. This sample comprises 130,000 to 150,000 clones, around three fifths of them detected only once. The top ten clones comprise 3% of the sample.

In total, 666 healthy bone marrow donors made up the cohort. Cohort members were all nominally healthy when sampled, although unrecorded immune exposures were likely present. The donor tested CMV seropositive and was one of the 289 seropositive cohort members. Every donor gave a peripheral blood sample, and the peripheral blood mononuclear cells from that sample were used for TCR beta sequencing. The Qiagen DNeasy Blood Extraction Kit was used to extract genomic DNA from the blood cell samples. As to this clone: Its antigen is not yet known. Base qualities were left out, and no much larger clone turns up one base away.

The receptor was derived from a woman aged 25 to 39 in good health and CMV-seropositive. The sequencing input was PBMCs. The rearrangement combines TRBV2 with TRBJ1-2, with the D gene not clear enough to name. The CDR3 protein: CASSVEAANYGYTF. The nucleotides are TGTGCCAGCAGTGTGGAGGCAGCTAACTATGGCTACACCTTC.